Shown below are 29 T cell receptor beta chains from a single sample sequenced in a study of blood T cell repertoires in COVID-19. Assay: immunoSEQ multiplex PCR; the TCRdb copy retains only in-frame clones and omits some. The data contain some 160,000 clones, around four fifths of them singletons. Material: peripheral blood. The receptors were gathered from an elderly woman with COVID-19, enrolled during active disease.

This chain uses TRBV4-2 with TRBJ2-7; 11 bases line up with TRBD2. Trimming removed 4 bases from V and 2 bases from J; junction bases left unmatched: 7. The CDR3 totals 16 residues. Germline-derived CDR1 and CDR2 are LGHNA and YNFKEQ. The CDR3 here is CASSRPGTSGPYEQYF. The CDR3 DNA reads TGTGCCAGCAGCCGACCCGGGACTAGCGGACCCTACGAGCAGTACTTC.

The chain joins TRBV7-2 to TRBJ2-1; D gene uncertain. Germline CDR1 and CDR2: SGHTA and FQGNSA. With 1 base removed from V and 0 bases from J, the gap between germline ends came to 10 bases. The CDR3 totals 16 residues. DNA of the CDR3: TGTGCCAGCAGCTTAGTGGCGGTTGTCTCCTACAATGAGCAGTTCTTC. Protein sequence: CASSLVAVVSYNEQFF.

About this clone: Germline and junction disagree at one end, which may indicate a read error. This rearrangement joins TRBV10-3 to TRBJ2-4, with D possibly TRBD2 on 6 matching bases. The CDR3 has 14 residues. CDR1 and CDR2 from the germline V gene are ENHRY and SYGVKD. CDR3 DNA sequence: TGTGCCATCAGTGGAGTGGACCCCGCGGGGTGGTCTGACTTC. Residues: CAISGVDPAGWSDF.

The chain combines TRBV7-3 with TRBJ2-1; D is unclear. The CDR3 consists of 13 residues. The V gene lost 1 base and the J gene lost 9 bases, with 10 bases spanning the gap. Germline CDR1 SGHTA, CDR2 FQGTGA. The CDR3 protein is CASSLSSIGEQFF. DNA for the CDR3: TGTGCCAGCAGCTTAAGTTCGATCGGTGAGCAGTTCTTC.

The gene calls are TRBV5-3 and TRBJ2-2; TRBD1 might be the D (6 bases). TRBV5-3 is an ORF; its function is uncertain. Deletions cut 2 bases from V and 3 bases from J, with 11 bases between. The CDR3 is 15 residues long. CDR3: CARSLQGSHTGELFF. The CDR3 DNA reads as TGTGCCAGAAGCTTACAGGGCTCCCACACCGGGGAGCTGTTTTTT.

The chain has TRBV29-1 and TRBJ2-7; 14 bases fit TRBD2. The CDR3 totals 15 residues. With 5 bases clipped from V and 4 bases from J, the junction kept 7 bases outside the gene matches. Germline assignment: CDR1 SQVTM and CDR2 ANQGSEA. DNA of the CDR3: TGCAGCGTTTTTGGACTAGCGGGGGGCCATTACGAGCAGTACTTC. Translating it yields CSVFGLAGGHYEQYF.

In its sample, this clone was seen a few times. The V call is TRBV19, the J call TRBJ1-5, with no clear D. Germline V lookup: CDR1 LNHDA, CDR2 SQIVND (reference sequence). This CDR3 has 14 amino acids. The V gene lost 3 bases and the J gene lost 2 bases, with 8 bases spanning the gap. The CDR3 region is CASSIYRGNQPQHF. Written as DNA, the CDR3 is TGTGCCAGTAGTATTTACCGGGGCAATCAGCCCCAGCATTTT.

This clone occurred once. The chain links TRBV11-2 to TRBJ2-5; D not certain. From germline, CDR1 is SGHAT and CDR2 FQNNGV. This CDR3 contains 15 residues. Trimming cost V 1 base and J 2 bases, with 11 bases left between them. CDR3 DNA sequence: TGTGCCAGCAGCTTAGGAAACAGAGCACAAGAGACCCAGTACTTC. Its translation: CASSLGNRAQETQYF.

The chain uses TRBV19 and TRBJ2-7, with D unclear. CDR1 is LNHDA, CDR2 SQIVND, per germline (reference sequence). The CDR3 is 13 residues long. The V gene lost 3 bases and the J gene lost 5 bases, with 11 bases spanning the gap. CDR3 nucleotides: TGTGCCAGTAGTATGGTAGGAGCTCACGAGCAGTACTTC. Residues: CASSMVGAHEQYF.

CDR3 protein: CASSSATSGGANEQFF. As DNA, the CDR3 is TGTGCCAGCAGTTCGGCAACTAGCGGGGGGGCCAATGAGCAGTTCTTC. J is TRBJ2-1 and V is TRBV27; 13 bases agree with TRBD2. The CDR3 has 16 amino acids. Germline trimming cut 4 bases from V and 6 bases from J; bases unmatched to any gene: 6. CDR1 is MNHEY, CDR2 SMNVEV, per germline (reference sequence).

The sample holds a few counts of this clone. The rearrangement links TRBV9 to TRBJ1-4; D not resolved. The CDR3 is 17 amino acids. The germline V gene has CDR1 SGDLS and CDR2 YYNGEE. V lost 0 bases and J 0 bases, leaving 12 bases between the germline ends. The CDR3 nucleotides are TGTGCCAGCAGCGTAGGACGGGTAGTTGCAACTAATGAAAAACTGTTTTTT. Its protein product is CASSVGRVVATNEKLFF.

The CDR3 loop reads CAWSLGLGVQADTQYF. In nucleotides, the CDR3 is TGTGCCTGGAGCCTGGGACTAGGGGTTCAAGCAGATACGCAGTATTTT. This rearrangement joins TRBV30 to TRBJ2-3; 8 bases agree with TRBD2. Trimming took 3 bases from V and 4 from J; bases not matched to a gene: 12. Germline V gene sequence: CDR1 GTSNPN, CDR2 SVGIG (reference sequence). The length of the CDR3 is 16 residues.

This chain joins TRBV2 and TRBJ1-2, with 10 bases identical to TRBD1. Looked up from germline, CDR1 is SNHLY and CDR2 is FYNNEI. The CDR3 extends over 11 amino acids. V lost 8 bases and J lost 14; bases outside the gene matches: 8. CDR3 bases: TGTGCCAGCGCCTGGACAGGGGGACCGACCTTC. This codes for CASAWTGGPTF. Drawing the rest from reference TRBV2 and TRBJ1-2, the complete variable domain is EPEVTQTPSHQVTQMGQEVILRCVPISNHLYFYWYRQILGQKVEFLVSFYNNEISEKSEIFDDQFSVERPDGSNFTLKIRSTKLEDSAMYFCASAWTGGPTFGSGTRLTVV.

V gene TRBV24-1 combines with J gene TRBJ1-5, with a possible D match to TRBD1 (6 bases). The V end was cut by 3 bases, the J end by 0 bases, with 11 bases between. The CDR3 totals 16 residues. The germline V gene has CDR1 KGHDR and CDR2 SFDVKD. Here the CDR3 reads CATSDETGSSNQPQHF. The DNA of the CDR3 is TGTGCCACCAGTGATGAGACAGGTAGTAGCAATCAGCCCCAGCATTTT.

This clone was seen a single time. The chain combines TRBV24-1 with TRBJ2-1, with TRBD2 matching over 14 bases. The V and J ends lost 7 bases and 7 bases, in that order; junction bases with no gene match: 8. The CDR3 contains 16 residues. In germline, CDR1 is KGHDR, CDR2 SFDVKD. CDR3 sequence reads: CATRKRLAGGLNEQFF. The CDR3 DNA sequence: TGTGCCACCAGAAAAAGACTAGCGGGAGGGTTAAATGAGCAGTTCTTC.

CDR3 amino acids: CASSLIALSYNEQFF. The CDR3 region has the DNA TGTGCCAGCAGTTTAATAGCGCTTTCCTACAATGAGCAGTTCTTC. V gene TRBV27 combines with J gene TRBJ2-1, with a weak D call TRBD2 (5 bases). Per the germline V gene, CDR1 is MNHEY and CDR2 is SMNVEV (reference sequence). V dropped 2 bases and J dropped 1 base, with 9 bases sitting between them. The CDR3 loop spans 15 amino acids.

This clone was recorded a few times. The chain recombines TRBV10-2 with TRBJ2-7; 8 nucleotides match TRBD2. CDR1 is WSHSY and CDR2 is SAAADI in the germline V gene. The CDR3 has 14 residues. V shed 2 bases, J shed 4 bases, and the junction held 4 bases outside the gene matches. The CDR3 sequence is CASSESGSGYEQYF. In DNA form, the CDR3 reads TGCGCCAGCAGTGAGAGCGGGAGTGGTTACGAGCAGTACTTC.

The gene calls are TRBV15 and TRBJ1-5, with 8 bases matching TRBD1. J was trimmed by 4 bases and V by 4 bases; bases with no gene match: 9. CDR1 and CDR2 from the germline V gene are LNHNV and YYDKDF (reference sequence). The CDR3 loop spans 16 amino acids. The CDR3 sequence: CATSTDRGRGNQPQHF. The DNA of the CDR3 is TGTGCCACCAGCACCGACAGGGGAAGAGGGAATCAGCCCCAGCATTTT.

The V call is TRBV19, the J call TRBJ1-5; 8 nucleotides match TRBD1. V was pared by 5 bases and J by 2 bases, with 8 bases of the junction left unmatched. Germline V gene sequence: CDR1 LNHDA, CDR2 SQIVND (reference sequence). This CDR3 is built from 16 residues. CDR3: CASSSSGQGRNQPQHF. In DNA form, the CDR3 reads TGTGCCAGTAGTTCATCCGGACAGGGACGCAATCAGCCCCAGCATTTT. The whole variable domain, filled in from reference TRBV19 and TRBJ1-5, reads DGGITQSPKYLFRKEGQNVTLSCEQNLNHDAMYWYRQDPGQGLRLIYYSQIVNDFQKGDIAEGYSVSREKKESFPLTVTSAQKNPTAFYLCASSSSGQGRNQPQHFGDGTRLSIL.

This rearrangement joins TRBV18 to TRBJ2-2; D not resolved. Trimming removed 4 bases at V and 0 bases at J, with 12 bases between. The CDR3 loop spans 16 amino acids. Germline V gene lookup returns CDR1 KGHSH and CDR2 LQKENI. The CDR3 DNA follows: TGTGCCAGCTCACAGTTAGTCCTCGCGAACACCGGGGAGCTGTTTTTT. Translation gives CASSQLVLANTGELFF.

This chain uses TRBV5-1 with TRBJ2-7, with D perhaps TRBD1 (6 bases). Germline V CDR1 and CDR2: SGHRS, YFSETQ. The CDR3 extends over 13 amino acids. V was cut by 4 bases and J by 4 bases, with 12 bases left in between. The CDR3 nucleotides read TGCGCCAGCAGCCTAACAGGGTTGTACGAGCAGTACTTC. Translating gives CASSLTGLYEQYF.

CDR3 amino acids: CASRGRSLAGVRYQETQYF. CDR3 nucleotide sequence: TGTGCCAGCAGGGGTCGTTCACTAGCGGGAGTTCGGTACCAAGAGACCCAGTACTTC. The genes are TRBV27 and TRBJ2-5; TRBD2 matches at 11 bases. CDR1 and CDR2 from the germline V gene are MNHEY and SMNVEV (reference sequence). V shed 6 bases and J 0 bases; nucleotides not matched to a gene: 15. This CDR3 is 19 amino acids long.

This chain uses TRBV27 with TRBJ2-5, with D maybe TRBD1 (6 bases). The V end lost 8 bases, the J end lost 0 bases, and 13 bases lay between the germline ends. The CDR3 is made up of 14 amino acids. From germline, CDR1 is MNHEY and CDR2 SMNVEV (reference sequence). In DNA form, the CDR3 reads TGTGCCAGCCATCCTCGGACAGACCAAGAGACCCAGTACTTC. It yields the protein CASHPRTDQETQYF.

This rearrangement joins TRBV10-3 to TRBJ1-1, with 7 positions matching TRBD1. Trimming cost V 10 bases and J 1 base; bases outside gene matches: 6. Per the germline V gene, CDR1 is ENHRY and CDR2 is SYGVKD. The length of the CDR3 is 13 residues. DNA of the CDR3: TGTGCCACCTCCGGGACAGCGAACACTGAAGCTTTCTTT. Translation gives CATSGTANTEAFF.

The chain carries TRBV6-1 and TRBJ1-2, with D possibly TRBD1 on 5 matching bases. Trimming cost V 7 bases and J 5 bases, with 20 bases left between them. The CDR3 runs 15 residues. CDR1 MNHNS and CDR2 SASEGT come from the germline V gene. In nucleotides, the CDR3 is TGTGCCAGCATCTCGACTCCCGGGGGTCTATATGGCTACACCTTC. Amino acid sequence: CASISTPGGLYGYTF.

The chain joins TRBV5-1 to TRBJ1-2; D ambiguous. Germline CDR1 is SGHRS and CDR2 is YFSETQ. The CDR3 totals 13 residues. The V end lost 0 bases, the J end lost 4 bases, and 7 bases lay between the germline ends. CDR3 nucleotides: TGCGCCAGCAGCTTGGATCGGGGCTATGGCTACACCTTC. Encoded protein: CASSLDRGYGYTF.

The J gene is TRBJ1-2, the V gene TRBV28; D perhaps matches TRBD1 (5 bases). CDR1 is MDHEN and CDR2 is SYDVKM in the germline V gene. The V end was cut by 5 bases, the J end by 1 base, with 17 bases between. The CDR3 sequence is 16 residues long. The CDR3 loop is CASSLGVLTLNYGYTF. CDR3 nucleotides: TGTGCCAGCAGTCTAGGGGTGTTGACACTTAACTATGGCTACACCTTC.

The CDR3 sequence: CATQLGTGSSYEQYF. The CDR3 DNA follows: TGTGCCACGCAGCTGGGGACAGGGAGCTCCTACGAGCAGTACTTC. This chain uses TRBV10-3 with TRBJ2-7; 9 bases match TRBD1. This CDR3 comprises 15 residues. Looked up from germline, CDR1 is ENHRY and CDR2 is SYGVKD. V was pared by 10 bases and J by 0 bases, with 10 bases of the junction left unmatched.

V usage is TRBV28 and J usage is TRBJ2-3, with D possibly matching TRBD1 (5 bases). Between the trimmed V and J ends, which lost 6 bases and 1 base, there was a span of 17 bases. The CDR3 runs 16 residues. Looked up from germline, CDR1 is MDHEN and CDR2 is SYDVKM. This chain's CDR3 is CASRLDSSLGTDTQYF. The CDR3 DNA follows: TGTGCCAGCAGACTCGACAGTTCTTTGGGCACAGATACGCAGTATTTT.